This TCR beta chain was profiled in a study of T cell responses to AZD1222 COVID-19 vaccine. Study information: Timing groups of about 4 and about 12 weeks for second doses were pooled.

Assay: immunoSEQ multiplex PCR; the TCRdb copy retains only in-frame clones and omits some. This sample has roughly 190,000 clones, with approximately 93% found just once. Notes on this clone: What it binds is unknown.

CDR3 size: 14 residues. J gave up 5 bases and V 5 bases, and 8 bases lay outside the gene matches. CDR1 and CDR2 (germline): MNHEY, SVGAGI. The study, taken as a whole, reports: Reportedly, close to half of spike-specific TCRs are directed against unmutated variant regions. Most donors were white British and more were female, and clonal diversity was possibly underestimated. The repertoires were collected only after the peak T cell response.

Specimen: peripheral blood, collected on day 0 of AZD1222 vaccination. The TCR sequence derives from an adult in good health. The chain employs TRBV6-5 and TRBJ2-7; 8 bases line up with TRBD1. The CDR3 nucleotides are TGTGCCAGCAGTCGGGACAGGAGGGGCGACGAGCAGTACTTC. Amino acids: CASSRDRRGDEQYF.